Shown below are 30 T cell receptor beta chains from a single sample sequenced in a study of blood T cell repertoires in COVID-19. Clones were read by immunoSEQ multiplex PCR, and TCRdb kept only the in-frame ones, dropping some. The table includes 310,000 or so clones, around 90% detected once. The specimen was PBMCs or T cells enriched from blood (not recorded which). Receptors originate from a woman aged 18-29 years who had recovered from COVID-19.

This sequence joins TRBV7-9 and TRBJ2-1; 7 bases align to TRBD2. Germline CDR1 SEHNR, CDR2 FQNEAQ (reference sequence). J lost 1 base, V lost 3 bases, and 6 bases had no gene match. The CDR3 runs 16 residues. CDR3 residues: CASSFVGRTSYNEQFF. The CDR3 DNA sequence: TGTGCCAGCAGCTTTGTCGGGAGGACATCCTACAATGAGCAGTTCTTC.

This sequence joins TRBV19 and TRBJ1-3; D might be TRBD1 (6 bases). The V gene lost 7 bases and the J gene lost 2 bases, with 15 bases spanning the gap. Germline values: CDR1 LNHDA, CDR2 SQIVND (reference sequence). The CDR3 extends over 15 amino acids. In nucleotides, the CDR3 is TGTGCCAGTACCACCGACAGGAGTCCTGGAAACACCATATATTTT. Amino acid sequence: CASTTDRSPGNTIYF.

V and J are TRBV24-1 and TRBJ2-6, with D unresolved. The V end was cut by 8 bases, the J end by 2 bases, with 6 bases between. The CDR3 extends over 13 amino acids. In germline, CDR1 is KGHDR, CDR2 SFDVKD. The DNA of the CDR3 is TGTGCCACCACTACGACTGGGGCCAACGTCCTGACTTTC. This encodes CATTTTGANVLTF.

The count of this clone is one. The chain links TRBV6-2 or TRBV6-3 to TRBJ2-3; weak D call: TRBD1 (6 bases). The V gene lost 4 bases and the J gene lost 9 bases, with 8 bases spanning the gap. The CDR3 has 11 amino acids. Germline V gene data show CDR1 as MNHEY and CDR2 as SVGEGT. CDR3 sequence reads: CASSWGPTQYF. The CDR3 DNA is TGTGCCAGCAGTTGGGGGCCGACGCAGTATTTT.

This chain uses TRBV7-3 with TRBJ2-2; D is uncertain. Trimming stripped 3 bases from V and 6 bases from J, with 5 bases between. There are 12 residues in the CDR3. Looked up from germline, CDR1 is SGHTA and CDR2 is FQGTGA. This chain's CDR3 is CASSFSPGELFF. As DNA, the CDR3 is TGTGCCAGCAGCTTCTCTCCCGGGGAGCTGTTTTTT.

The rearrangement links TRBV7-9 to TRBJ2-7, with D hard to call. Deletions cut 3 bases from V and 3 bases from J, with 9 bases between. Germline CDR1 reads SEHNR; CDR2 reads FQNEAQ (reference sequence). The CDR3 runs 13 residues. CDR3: CASSFSAVYEQYF. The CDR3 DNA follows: TGTGCCAGCAGCTTTAGTGCTGTCTACGAGCAGTACTTC.

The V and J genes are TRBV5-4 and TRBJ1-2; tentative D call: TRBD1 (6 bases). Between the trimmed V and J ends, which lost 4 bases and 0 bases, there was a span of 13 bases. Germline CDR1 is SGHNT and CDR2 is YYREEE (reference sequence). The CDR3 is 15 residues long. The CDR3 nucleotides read TGTGCCAGCAGCCAGGGACAAGAAGCTAACTATGGCTACACCTTC. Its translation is CASSQGQEANYGYTF.

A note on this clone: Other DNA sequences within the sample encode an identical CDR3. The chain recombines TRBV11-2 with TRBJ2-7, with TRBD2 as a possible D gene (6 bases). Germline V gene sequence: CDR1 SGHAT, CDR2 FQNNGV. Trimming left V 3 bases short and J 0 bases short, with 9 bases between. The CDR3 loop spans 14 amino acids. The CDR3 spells CASSLGGYSYEQYF. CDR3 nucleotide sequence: TGTGCCAGCAGCTTGGGAGGTTACTCCTACGAGCAGTACTTC.

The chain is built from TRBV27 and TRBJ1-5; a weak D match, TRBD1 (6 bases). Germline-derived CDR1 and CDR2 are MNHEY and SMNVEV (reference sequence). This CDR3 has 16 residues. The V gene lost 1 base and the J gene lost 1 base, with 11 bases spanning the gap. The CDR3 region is CASSLFAGVSNQPQHF. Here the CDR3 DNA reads TGTGCCAGCAGTTTATTCGCAGGGGTGAGCAATCAGCCCCAGCATTTT.

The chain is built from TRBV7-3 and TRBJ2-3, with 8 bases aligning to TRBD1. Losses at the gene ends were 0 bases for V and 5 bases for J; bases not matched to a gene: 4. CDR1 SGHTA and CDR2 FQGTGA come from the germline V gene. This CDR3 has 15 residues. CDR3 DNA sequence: TGTGCCAGCAGCTTAACGGCAGGGGGCGAAGATACGCAGTATTTT. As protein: CASSLTAGGEDTQYF.

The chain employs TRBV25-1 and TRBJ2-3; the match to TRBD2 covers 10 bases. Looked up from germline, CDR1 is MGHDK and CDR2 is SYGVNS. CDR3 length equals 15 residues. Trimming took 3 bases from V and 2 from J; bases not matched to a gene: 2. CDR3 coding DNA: TGTGCCAGCAGTGACCTAGCGGGGGACACAGATACGCAGTATTTT. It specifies CASSDLAGDTDTQYF. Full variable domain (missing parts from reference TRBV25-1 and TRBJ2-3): EADIYQTPRYLVIGTGKKITLECSQTMGHDKMYWYQQDPGMELHLIHYSYGVNSTEKGDLSSESTVSRIRTEHFPLTLESARPSHTSQYLCASSDLAGDTDTQYFGPGTRLTVL.

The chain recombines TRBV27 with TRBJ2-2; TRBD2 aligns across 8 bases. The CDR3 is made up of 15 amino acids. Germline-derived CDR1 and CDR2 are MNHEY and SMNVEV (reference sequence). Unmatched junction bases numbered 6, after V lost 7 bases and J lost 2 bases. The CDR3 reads CASTSGGPNTGELFF. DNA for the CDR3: TGTGCCAGCACAAGCGGGGGCCCTAACACCGGGGAGCTGTTTTTT.

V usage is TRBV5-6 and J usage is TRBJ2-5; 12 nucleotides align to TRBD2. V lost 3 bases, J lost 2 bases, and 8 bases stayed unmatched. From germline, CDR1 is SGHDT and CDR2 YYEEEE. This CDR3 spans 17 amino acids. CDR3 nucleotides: TGTGCCAGCAGCTGGTCGCTAGCGGGAGGGTCACAAGAGACCCAGTACTTC. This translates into CASSWSLAGGSQETQYF.

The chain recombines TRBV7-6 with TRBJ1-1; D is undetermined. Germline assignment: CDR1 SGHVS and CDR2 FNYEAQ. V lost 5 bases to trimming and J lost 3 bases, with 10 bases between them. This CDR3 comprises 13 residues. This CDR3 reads CASSQIQDTEAFF. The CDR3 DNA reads TGTGCCAGCAGCCAGATACAAGACACTGAAGCTTTCTTT.

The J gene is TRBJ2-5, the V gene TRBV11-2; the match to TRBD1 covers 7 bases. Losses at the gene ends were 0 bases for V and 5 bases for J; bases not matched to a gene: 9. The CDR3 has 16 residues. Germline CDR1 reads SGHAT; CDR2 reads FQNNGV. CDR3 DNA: TGTGCCAGCAGCTTAGATCTCGGCAGGGGGTGGGAGACCCAGTACTTC. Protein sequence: CASSLDLGRGWETQYF. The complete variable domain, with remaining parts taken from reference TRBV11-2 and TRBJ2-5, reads EAGVAQSPRYKIIEKRQSVAFWCNPISGHATLYWYQQILGQGPKLLIQFQNNGVVDDSQLPKDRFSAERLKGVDSTLKIQPAKLEDSAVYLCASSLDLGRGWETQYFGPGTRLLVL.

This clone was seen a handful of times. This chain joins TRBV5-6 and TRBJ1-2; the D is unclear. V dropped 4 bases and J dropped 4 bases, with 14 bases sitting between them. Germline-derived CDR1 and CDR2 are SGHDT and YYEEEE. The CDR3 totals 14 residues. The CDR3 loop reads CASSPLEYSYGYTF. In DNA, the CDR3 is TGTGCCAGCAGCCCCTTGGAATACAGCTATGGCTACACCTTC. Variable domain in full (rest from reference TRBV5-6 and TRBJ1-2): DAGVTQSPTHLIKTRGQQVTLRCSPKSGHDTVSWYQQALGQGPQFIFQYYEEEERQRGNFPDRFSGHQFPNYSSELNVNALLLGDSALYLCASSPLEYSYGYTFGSGTRLTVV.

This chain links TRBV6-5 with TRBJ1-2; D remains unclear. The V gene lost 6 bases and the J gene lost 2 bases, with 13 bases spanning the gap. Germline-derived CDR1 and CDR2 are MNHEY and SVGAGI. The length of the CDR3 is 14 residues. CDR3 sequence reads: CASRDDPGNYGYTF. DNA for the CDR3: TGTGCCAGCAGGGACGATCCGGGGAACTATGGCTACACCTTC.

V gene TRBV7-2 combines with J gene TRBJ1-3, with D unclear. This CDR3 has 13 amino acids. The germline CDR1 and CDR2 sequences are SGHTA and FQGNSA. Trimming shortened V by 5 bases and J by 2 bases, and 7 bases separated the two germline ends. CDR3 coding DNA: TGTGCCAGCAGCACCGCTACTGGAAACACCATATATTTT. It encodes CASSTATGNTIYF.

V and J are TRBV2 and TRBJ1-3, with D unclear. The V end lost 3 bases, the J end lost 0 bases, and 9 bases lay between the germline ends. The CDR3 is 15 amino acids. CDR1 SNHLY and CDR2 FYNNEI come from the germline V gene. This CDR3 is CASSDQRSSGNTIYF. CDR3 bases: TGTGCCAGCAGTGATCAGCGAAGCTCTGGAAACACCATATATTTT.

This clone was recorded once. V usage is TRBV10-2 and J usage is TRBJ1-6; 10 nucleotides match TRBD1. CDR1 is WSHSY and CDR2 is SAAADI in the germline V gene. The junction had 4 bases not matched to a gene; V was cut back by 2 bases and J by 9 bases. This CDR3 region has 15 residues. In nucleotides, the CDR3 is TGCGCCAGCAGTGAGACAGGGACAGGGGCTTCACCCCTCCACTTT. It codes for CASSETGTGASPLHF.

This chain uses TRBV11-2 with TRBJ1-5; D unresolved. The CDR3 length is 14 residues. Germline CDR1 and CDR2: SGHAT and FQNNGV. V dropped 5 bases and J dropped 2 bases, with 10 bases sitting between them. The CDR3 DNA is TGTGCCAGCAGCCGGACGAGGGGCAATCAGCCCCAGCATTTT. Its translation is CASSRTRGNQPQHF.

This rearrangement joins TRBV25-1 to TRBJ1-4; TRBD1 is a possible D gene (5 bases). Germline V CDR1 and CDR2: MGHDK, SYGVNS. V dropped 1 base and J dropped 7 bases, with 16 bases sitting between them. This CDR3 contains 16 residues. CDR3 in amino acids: CASSEWYPGRGEKLFF. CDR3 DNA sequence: TGTGCCAGCAGTGAATGGTACCCGGGGAGGGGTGAAAAACTGTTTTTT.

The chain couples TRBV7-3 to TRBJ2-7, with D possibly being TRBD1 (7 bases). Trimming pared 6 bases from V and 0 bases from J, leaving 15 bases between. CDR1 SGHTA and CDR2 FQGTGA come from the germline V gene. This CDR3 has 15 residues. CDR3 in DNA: TGTGCCAGCAGTCCATCCAGGGGGGACTCCTACGAGCAGTACTTC. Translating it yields CASSPSRGDSYEQYF.

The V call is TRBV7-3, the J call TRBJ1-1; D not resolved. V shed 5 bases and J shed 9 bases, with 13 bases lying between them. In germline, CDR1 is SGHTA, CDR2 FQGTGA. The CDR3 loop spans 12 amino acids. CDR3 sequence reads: CASSRMGEKAFF. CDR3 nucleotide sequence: TGTGCCAGCAGCCGGATGGGAGAAAAAGCTTTCTTT. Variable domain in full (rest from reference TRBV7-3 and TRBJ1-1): GAGVSQTPSNKVTEKGKYVELRCDPISGHTALYWYRQSLGQGPEFLIYFQGTGAADDSGLPNDRFFAVRPEGSVSTLKIQRTERGDSAVYLCASSRMGEKAFFGQGTRLTVV.

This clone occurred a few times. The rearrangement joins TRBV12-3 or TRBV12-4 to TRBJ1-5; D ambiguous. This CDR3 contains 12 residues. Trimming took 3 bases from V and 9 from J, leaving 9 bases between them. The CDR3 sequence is CASSFSRGPQHF. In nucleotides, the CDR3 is TGTGCCAGCAGTTTTTCCCGGGGGCCCCAGCATTTT.

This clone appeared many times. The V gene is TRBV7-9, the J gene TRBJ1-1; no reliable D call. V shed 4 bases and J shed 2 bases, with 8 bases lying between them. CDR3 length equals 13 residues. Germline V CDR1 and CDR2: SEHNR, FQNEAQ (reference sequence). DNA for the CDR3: TGTGCCAGCAGCTATGGGCCTAACACTGAAGCTTTCTTT. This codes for CASSYGPNTEAFF.

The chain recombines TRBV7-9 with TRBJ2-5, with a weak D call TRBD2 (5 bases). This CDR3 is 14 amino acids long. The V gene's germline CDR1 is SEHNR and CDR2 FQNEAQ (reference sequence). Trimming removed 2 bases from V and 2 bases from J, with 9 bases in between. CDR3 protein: CASSLFEGQETQYF. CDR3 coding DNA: TGTGCCAGCAGCTTATTCGAGGGTCAAGAGACCCAGTACTTC.

The CDR3 DNA is TGCGCCAGCAGCCACAGGACTAGCGGGAGCTATGAGCAGTTCTTC. This encodes CASSHRTSGSYEQFF. The chain uses TRBV4-1 and TRBJ2-1; 13 nucleotides line up with TRBD2. The germline gives CDR1 MGHRA, CDR2 YSYEKL. The V gene end was trimmed by 3 bases and the J gene end by 8 bases; junction bases not matched to a gene: 4. The CDR3 totals 15 residues.

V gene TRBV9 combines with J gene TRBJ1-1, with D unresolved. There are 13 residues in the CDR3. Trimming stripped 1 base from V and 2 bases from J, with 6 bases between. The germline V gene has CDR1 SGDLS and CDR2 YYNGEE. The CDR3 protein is CASSVQANTEAFF. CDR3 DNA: TGTGCCAGCAGCGTACAGGCCAACACTGAAGCTTTCTTT.

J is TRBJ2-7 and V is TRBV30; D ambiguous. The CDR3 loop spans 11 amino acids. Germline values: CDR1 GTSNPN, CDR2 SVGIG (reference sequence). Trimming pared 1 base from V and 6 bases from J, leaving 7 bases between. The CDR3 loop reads CAWSGRLEQYF. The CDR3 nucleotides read TGTGCCTGGAGTGGGCGACTCGAGCAGTACTTC. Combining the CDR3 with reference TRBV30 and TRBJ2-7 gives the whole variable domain SQTIHQWPATLVQPVGSPLSLECTVEGTSNPNLYWYRQAAGRGLQLLFYSVGIGQISSEVPQNLSASRPQDRQFILSSKKLLLSDSGFYLCAWSGRLEQYFGPGTRLTVT.